The rows below give T cell receptor beta chains drawn from one sample of a study of blood T cells in healthy people across ages. TCRdb called the 5' RACE reads again in MiXCR, with one record for every CDR3 protein. The data contain more than 1,000,000 distinct CDR3 sequences, approximately 25% of them singletons. These data were also filed under a second study, of T cells of mothers and their children.

Sequencing was carried out using blood. The receptors here all came from a girl under 10 years old in good health. The CDR3 runs from the conserved cysteine through the conserved F or W. The order of the fields is V gene, J gene, D gene, clone size, CDR3 protein, CDR3 DNA. The D gene is left open where the match is weak. Some rows have no size entry. The others give once, few or many, or a class for an expanded clone.

>TRBV7-9|TRBJ2-7|-|few
CASSLSSSPSYEQYF
TGTGCCAGCAGCTTAAGTTCCAGCCCTTCCTACGAGCAGTACTTC
>TRBV5-5|TRBJ2-7|-|-
CASSPDSRVSYEQYF
TGTGCCAGCAGCCCGGATAGTAGGGTAAGCTACGAGCAGTACTTC
>TRBV7-6|TRBJ2-3|-|-
CASSLDYREEGPDTQYF
TGTGCCAGCAGCTTAGATTACAGGGAGGAGGGCCCAGATACGCAGTATTTT
>TRBV28|TRBJ2-1|-|-
CASSSWTEFYNEQFF
TGTGCCAGCAGTTCTTGGACTGAGTTTTACAATGAGCAGTTCTTC
>TRBV20-1|TRBJ2-7|TRBD2|-
CSAPASGKYEQYF
TGCAGTGCCCCCGCTAGCGGGAAATACGAGCAGTACTTC
>TRBV12-3/TRBV12-4|TRBJ2-1|-|-
CASSLVGGPGDEQFF
TGTGCCAGCAGTTTAGTCGGGGGGCCAGGGGATGAGCAGTTCTTC
>TRBV9|TRBJ2-3|-|-
CASSVGGGSDTQYF
TGTGCCAGCAGCGTGGGGGGAGGATCAGATACGCAGTATTTT
>TRBV7-2|TRBJ1-2|-|-
CASSLGPIWGIEYGYTF
TGTGCCAGCAGCTTAGGGCCAATATGGGGAATAGAGTATGGCTACACCTTC
>TRBV27|TRBJ2-1|-|-
CASSFGQEGEQFF
TGTGCCAGCAGTTTTGGACAGGAGGGTGAGCAGTTCTTC
>TRBV29-1|TRBJ2-1|-|few
CSVIVGVINNEQFF
TGCAGCGTAATCGTAGGAGTGATAAACAATGAGCAGTTCTTC
>TRBV21-1|TRBJ2-1|-|-
CARDTANGVRDEQFF
TGTGCCCGTGATACAGCAAATGGCGTCAGGGATGAGCAGTTCTTC
>TRBV3-1|TRBJ2-7|-|-
CASSQDSGGSSYEQYF
TGTGCCAGCAGCCAAGATTCGGGCGGTAGCTCCTACGAGCAGTACTTC
>TRBV7-9|TRBJ2-3|-|-
CASSSPTTYYPTDTQYF
TGTGCCAGCAGCTCCCCCACGACCTATTACCCCACAGATACGCAGTATTTT
>TRBV2|TRBJ1-5|-|-
CASSEEMAGRQPQHF
TGTGCCAGCAGTGAAGAGATGGCAGGAAGACAGCCCCAGCATTTT
>TRBV24-1|TRBJ2-5|-|-
CATSDFGATQETQYF
TGTGCCACCAGTGATTTCGGGGCGACCCAAGAGACCCAGTACTTC
>TRBV20-1|TRBJ1-5|-|-
CSARAEALQGRNQPQHF
TGCAGTGCTAGAGCCGAAGCCCTACAGGGTCGAAATCAGCCCCAGCATTTT
>TRBV6-2/TRBV6-3|TRBJ2-5|-|-
CASSSTQGNQETQYF
TGTGCCAGCAGTTCTACTCAGGGTAACCAAGAGACCCAGTACTTC
>TRBV29-1|TRBJ2-7|-|few
CSVETGPNEQYF
TGCAGCGTTGAAACCGGCCCGAACGAGCAGTACTTC
>TRBV19|TRBJ1-2|-|-
CASSPGTGWHGYTF
TGTGCCAGTAGTCCTGGTACAGGGTGGCATGGCTACACCTTC
>TRBV20-1|TRBJ2-7|TRBD2|-
CSARLPLAGGSSEQYF
TGCAGTGCTAGACTCCCTCTAGCGGGAGGAAGTAGCGAGCAGTACTTC
>TRBV3-1|TRBJ2-6|-|few
CASSQAWAGAGGANVLTF
TGTGCCAGCAGCCAAGCGTGGGCAGGGGCTGGTGGGGCCAACGTCCTGACTTTC
>TRBV12-3/TRBV12-4|TRBJ2-5|-|few
CASSLGGRRAKETQYF
TGTGCCAGCAGTTTAGGGGGGAGGAGGGCCAAGGAGACCCAGTACTTC
>TRBV9|TRBJ1-2|TRBD1|few
CASSDLMGRTGLGYTF
TGTGCCAGCAGCGATTTAATGGGGAGGACAGGCCTTGGCTACACCTTC
>TRBV15|TRBJ1-2|TRBD1|-
CATSSGQGYGYTF
TGTGCCACCAGTTCAGGACAGGGCTATGGCTACACCTTC
>TRBV28|TRBJ2-5|TRBD2|few
CASRPSGRGGETQYF
TGTGCCAGCAGGCCAAGCGGGAGGGGCGGCGAGACCCAGTACTTC